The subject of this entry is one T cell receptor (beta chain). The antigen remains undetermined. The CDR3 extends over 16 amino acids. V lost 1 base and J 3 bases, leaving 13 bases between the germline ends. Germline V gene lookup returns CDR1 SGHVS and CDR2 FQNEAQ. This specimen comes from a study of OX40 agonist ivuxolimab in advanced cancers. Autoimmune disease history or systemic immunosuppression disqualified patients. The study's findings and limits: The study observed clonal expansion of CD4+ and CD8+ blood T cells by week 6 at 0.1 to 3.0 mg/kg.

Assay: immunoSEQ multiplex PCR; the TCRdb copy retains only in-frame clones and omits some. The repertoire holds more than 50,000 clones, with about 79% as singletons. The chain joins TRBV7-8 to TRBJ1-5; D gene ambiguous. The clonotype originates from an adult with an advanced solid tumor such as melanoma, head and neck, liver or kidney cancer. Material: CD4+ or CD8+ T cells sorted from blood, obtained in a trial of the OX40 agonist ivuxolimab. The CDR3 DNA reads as TGTGCCAGCAGCTTAGTTGCAGCTACACTCAATCAGCCCCAGCATTTT. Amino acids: CASSLVAATLNQPQHF.